These T cell receptor beta chains were read from a single sample in a study of control samples from healthy donors and cancer patients. Sequencing was performed with immunoSEQ multiplex PCR; in TCRdb, only in-frame clones are kept and a portion is missing. Of 100,000 to 150,000 clones in the sample, around 89% are singletons; the top ten hold almost 40%. Specimen: blood. Receptor source: a man between 50 and 59 years old in good health. Each CDR3 is given with its conserved first and last residue. D genes are given only for firm matches. Clone sizes are given selectively: once, few, many, or a class where the clone is expanded.

V	J	D	size	DNA	CDR3
TRBV3-1/TRBV3-2	TRBJ1-2	NA	medium-sized	TGTGCCAGCAGCCAAGTGGCAGGGCCTAACTATGGCTACACCTTC	CASSQVAGPNYGYTF
TRBV29-1	TRBJ1-2	TRBD1	NA	TGCAGCGTTGAATCGGGACAGGGGGAGGATGGCTACACCTTC	CSVESGQGEDGYTF
TRBV9	TRBJ2-7	TRBD1	NA	TGTGCCAGCAGCGTAAGTACCCCGGGACAGGCTAACTACGAGCAGTACTTC	CASSVSTPGQANYEQYF
TRBV27	TRBJ2-3	NA	NA	TGTGCCAGCAGTTTAGGACTCACAGATACGCAGTATTTT	CASSLGLTDTQYF
TRBV19	TRBJ1-3	NA	once	TGTGCCAGTAGTATAGATGGGGTTCCTGGAAACACCATATATTTT	CASSIDGVPGNTIYF
TRBV27	TRBJ1-4	TRBD1	NA	TGTGCCAGCAGTCTCGACAGGGACACTAATGAAAAACTGTTTTTT	CASSLDRDTNEKLFF
TRBV6-2/TRBV6-3	TRBJ2-1	TRBD2	NA	TGTGCCAGCAGTTTACTAGCGGGTATAAACAATGAGCAGTTCTTC	CASSLLAGINNEQFF
TRBV7-9	TRBJ1-6	NA	NA	TGTGCCAGCAGCTTAGATGGGGGAGGTTCACCCCTCCACTTT	CASSLDGGGSPLHF
TRBV6-5	TRBJ2-5	TRBD1	NA	TGTGCCAGCAGTCGACAGGGGGCCGAGACCCAGTACTTC	CASSRQGAETQYF
TRBV6-5	TRBJ1-1	NA	NA	TGTGCCAGCAGTTTGGGGGGCACAACGAACACTGAAGCTTTCTTT	CASSLGGTTNTEAFF
TRBV30	TRBJ1-2	NA	NA	TGTGCCTGGAGGGATAACTATGGCTACACCTTC	CAWRDNYGYTF
TRBV4-1	TRBJ2-1	NA	NA	TGCGCCAGCAGCCAAATACCCGAAGCATACAATGAGCAGTTCTTC	CASSQIPEAYNEQFF
TRBV9	TRBJ1-1	NA	once	TGTGCCAGCAGCGTAGGGGGTGACACTGAAGCTTTCTTT	CASSVGGDTEAFF
TRBV2	TRBJ1-5	NA	NA	TGTGCCAGCAGTGGAGGGAGGGTAAATCAGCCCCAGCATTTT	CASSGGRVNQPQHF
TRBV7-6	TRBJ1-6	NA	once	TGTGCCAGCAGCTTAACTTCAGGAGGTGATTCACCCCTCCACTTT	CASSLTSGGDSPLHF
TRBV7-9	TRBJ1-2	NA	NA	TGTGCCAGCAGCTCCGCCCCGGTAGCTAACTATGGCTACACCTTC	CASSSAPVANYGYTF
TRBV19	TRBJ2-4	TRBD2	NA	TGTGCCAGTAGTATAGGGACTAGCGGGAAAAACATTCAGTACTTC	CASSIGTSGKNIQYF
TRBV12-3/TRBV12-4	TRBJ1-3	NA	once	TGTGCCAGCAGGGTAGGGAACGGAAACACCATATATTTT	CASRVGNGNTIYF
TRBV19	TRBJ1-1	NA	NA	TGTGCCAGTAGTGTCCCCGGGGGAATCACTGAAGCTTTCTTT	CASSVPGGITEAFF
TRBV5-1	TRBJ2-3	TRBD2	NA	TGCGCCAGCAGCTTGGAAGGGCAGCGGGGTATAGATACGCAGTATTTT	CASSLEGQRGIDTQYF
TRBV6-5	TRBJ1-6	NA	NA	TGTGCCAGCAGTTACTCGGGCAGTTCAAGTTCACCCCTCCACTTT	CASSYSGSSSSPLHF
TRBV11-2	TRBJ1-1	TRBD1	NA	TGTGCCAGCAGCCGCAGGACAGGGACGTTTGTGGACACTGAAGCTTTCTTT	CASSRRTGTFVDTEAFF
TRBV9	TRBJ1-1	NA	NA	TGTGCCAGCAGCGTAGTGGGCAGGTTGAACACTGAAGCTTTCTTT	CASSVVGRLNTEAFF
TRBV6-1	TRBJ1-2	NA	NA	TGTGCCAGCAGTGAAGTGAGGAGCTACACCTTC	CASSEVRSYTF
TRBV6-2/TRBV6-3	TRBJ2-7	TRBD1	NA	TGTGCCAGCAGCGAGACAGGGGGCTTCAACGAGCAGTACTTC	CASSETGGFNEQYF
TRBV5-8	TRBJ2-1	NA	NA	TGTGCCAGCAGCTTGGTACAGGGATTCTACAATGAGCAGTTCTTC	CASSLVQGFYNEQFF
TRBV19	TRBJ2-1	NA	NA	TGTGCCAGTAGTATAGTTTCAGCGGGCTTTTACAATGAGCAGTTCTTC	CASSIVSAGFYNEQFF
TRBV5-1	TRBJ2-3	TRBD2	NA	TGCGCCAGCAGCAAGGGACTAGCGGGGTTTTCGGATACGCAGTATTTT	CASSKGLAGFSDTQYF
TRBV6-5	TRBJ1-6	NA	few	TGTGTGACAGGACTAAGCTATAATTCACCCCTCCACTTT	CVTGLSYNSPLHF
TRBV24-1	TRBJ2-3	TRBD1	NA	TGTGCCACCAGCGATAACAGGGGGCTCACAGATACGCAGTATTTT	CATSDNRGLTDTQYF
TRBV9	TRBJ2-7	TRBD2	NA	TGTGCCAGCAGCCCTACTAGCGGGGGCCGTTTCAACTCCTACGAGCAGTACTTC	CASSPTSGGRFNSYEQYF
TRBV29-1	TRBJ1-1	NA	NA	TGCAGCGTGACCGAGACACTATTGAACACTGAAGCTTTCTTT	CSVTETLLNTEAFF
TRBV2	TRBJ2-3	TRBD1	NA	TGTGCCAGCAGGGACGGACAGGGCCCTTCAGATACGCAGTATTTT	CASRDGQGPSDTQYF
TRBV6-5	TRBJ2-2	NA	NA	TGTGCCAGCAAGGGCGAACCTGAGAACACCGGGGAGCTGTTTTTT	CASKGEPENTGELFF
TRBV7-9	TRBJ2-7	NA	NA	TGTGCCAGCAGCTCTAGGGGGAGGGCCGAGCAGTACTTC	CASSSRGRAEQYF
TRBV19	TRBJ1-1	NA	many	TGTGCCAGTAGTCTTCAGGGCGACACTGAAGCTTTCTTT	CASSLQGDTEAFF
TRBV14	TRBJ1-1	NA	few	TGTGCCAGCAGCCAAGATGCCACTACGGGATGGCCTGAAGCTTTCTTT	CASSQDATTGWPEAFF
TRBV6-6	TRBJ1-5	NA	NA	TGTGCCAGCAGTCAGACAGGTACAAATCAGCCCCAGCATTTT	CASSQTGTNQPQHF
TRBV11-1	TRBJ1-1	TRBD1	NA	TGTGCCAGCAGTTCTTACAGGGACAGGGACACTGAAGCTTTCTTT	CASSSYRDRDTEAFF
TRBV2	TRBJ1-1	TRBD1	NA	TGTGCCAGCACTCTACAGGGGGAAGCTTTCTTT	CASTLQGEAFF
TRBV18	TRBJ1-1	NA	NA	TGTGCCAGCTCACCGGGGAGTAACCCCACTGAAGCTTTCTTT	CASSPGSNPTEAFF
TRBV4-1	TRBJ1-1	NA	NA	TGCGCCAGCAGCCAATCAGGGAATCCACGGGCTTTCTTT	CASSQSGNPRAFF
TRBV7-7	TRBJ2-5	TRBD2	NA	TGTGCCAGCAGCCCCCTCCCCTGGGGTAGCGGGGGGGCCTGGGAGACCCAGTACTTC	CASSPLPWGSGGAWETQYF
TRBV5-1	TRBJ2-3	TRBD1	NA	TGCGCCAGCAGCTTCGGGACAGGGGACACAGATACGCAGTATTTT	CASSFGTGDTDTQYF
TRBV6-2/TRBV6-3	TRBJ2-5	NA	NA	TGTGCCAGCAGTCCCCATAGCGCGGCCCAAGAGACCCAGTACTTC	CASSPHSAAQETQYF
TRBV11-3	TRBJ2-2	TRBD1	NA	TGTGCCAGCAGCGTCCTAGGGGGCTCGAACACCGGGGAGCTGTTTTTT	CASSVLGGSNTGELFF
TRBV7-2	TRBJ2-3	NA	NA	TGTGCCAGCAGCTTAGGGTTCGGGGCGGCCACAGATACGCAGTATTTT	CASSLGFGAATDTQYF
TRBV6-1	TRBJ1-1	TRBD1	NA	TGTGCCAGCAGTGACAGGGGGGGCCGGGAAGCTTTCTTT	CASSDRGGREAFF
TRBV27	TRBJ1-1	NA	NA	TGTGCCAGCAGTTTATCGGGAGGGAGCACTGAAGCTTTCTTT	CASSLSGGSTEAFF
TRBV7-8	TRBJ1-5	NA	NA	TGTGCCAGCAGCTTGGGGCAGGGCTATCAGCCCCAGCATTTT	CASSLGQGYQPQHF
TRBV19	TRBJ2-7	TRBD1	NA	TGTGCCAGTAGCCGGGACAGGGGCAGCGAGCAGTACTTC	CASSRDRGSEQYF
TRBV10-3	TRBJ2-7	NA	NA	TGTGCCATCGCAAACCGGGGAACTCTCCACGAGCAGTACTTC	CAIANRGTLHEQYF
TRBV6-1	TRBJ2-7	NA	NA	TGTGCCAGCAGTGAAATCGGCCAAATCCTTCCCGAGCAGTACTTC	CASSEIGQILPEQYF
TRBV7-8	TRBJ1-5	TRBD1	NA	TGTGCCAGCAGCTTATACACAGGGGTTGGCAATCAGCCCCAGCATTTT	CASSLYTGVGNQPQHF
TRBV7-2	TRBJ2-3	TRBD1	NA	TGTGCCAGCAGGTCAGCAGGGGGCAGGAGCACAGATACGCAGTATTTT	CASRSAGGRSTDTQYF
TRBV3-1/TRBV3-2	TRBJ1-1	NA	NA	TGTGCCAGCAGCCAGGGGACCAAGGACACTGAAGCTTTCTTT	CASSQGTKDTEAFF
TRBV2	TRBJ1-1	NA	NA	TGTGCCAGCAGGGGGTGGAGGGAGAACACTGAAGCTTTCTTT	CASRGWRENTEAFF
TRBV30	TRBJ2-7	NA	NA	TGTGCCTGGAAATCCCGTAGCTCCTACGAGCAGTACTTC	CAWKSRSSYEQYF
TRBV30	TRBJ2-3	TRBD1	once	TGTGCCTGGAGGCCGGACAGGAACACAGATACGCAGTATTTT	CAWRPDRNTDTQYF
TRBV19	TRBJ1-2	NA	NA	TGTGCCAGTAGTACCCCCAAGGGGGGGTACTATGGCTACACCTTC	CASSTPKGGYYGYTF